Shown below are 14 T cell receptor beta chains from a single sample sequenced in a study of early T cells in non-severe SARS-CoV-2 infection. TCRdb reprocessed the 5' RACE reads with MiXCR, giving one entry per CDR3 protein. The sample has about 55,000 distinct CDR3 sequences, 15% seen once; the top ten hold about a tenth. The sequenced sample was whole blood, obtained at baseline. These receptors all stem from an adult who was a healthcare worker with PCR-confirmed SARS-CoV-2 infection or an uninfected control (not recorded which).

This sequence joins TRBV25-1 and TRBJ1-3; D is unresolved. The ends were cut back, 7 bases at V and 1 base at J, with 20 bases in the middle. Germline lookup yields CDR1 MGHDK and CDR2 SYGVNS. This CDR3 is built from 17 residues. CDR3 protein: CASIPPAAGVSGNTIYF. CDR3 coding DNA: TGTGCCAGCATTCCACCAGCGGCCGGGGTGTCTGGAAACACCATATATTTT.

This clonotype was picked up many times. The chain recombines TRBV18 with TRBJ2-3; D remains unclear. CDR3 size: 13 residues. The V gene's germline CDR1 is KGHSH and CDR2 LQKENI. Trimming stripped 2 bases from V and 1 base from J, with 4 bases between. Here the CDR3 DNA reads TGTGCCAGCTCACCAGGACGCACAGATACGCAGTATTTT. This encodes CASSPGRTDTQYF.

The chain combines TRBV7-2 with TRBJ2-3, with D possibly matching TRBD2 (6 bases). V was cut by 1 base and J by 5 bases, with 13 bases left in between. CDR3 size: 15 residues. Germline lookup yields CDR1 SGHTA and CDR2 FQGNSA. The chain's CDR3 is CASSLEGLHGDTQYF. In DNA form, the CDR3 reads TGTGCCAGCAGCTTAGAGGGACTCCACGGAGATACGCAGTATTTT. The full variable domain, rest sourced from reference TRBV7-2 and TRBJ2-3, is GAGVSQSPSNKVTEKGKDVELRCDPISGHTALYWYRQSLGQGLEFLIYFQGNSAPDKSGLPSDRFSAERTGGSVSTLTIQRTQQEDSAVYLCASSLEGLHGDTQYFGPGTRLTVL.

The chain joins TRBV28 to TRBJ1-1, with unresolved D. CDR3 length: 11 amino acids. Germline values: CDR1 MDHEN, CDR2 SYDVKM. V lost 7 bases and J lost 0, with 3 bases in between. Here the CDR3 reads CASTLNTEAFF. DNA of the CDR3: TGTGCCAGCACCCTGAACACTGAAGCTTTCTTT.

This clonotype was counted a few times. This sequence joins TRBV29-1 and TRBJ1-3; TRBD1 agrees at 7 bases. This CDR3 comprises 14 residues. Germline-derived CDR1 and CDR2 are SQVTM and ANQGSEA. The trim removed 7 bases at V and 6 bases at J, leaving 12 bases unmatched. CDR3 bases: TGCAGCGCTGGGACAGCTAACGAGGAAAACACCATATATTTT. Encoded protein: CSAGTANEENTIYF.

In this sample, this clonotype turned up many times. This CDR3 is CASSLRRDSYNEQFF. The CDR3, as DNA: TGCGCCAGCAGCTTAAGGCGGGACTCCTACAATGAGCAGTTCTTC. The J gene is TRBJ2-1, the V gene TRBV5-1; D perhaps matches TRBD2 (6 bases). The CDR3 totals 15 residues. Between the trimmed V and J ends, which lost 2 bases and 0 bases, there was a span of 9 bases. Germline values: CDR1 SGHRS, CDR2 YFSETQ. The variable domain in full, with the rest retrieved from reference TRBV5-1 and TRBJ2-1, is KAGVTQTPRYLIKTRGQQVTLSCSPISGHRSVSWYQQTPGQGLQFLFEYFSETQRNKGNFPGRFSGRQFSNSRSEMNVSTLELGDSALYLCASSLRRDSYNEQFFGPGTRLTVL.

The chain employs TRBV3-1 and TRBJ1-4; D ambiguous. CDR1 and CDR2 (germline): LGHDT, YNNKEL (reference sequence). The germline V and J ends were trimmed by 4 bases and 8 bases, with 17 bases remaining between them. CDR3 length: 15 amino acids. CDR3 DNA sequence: TGTGCCAGCAGCCTAACCGCCATCTTTGGGGAAAAACTGTTTTTT. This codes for CASSLTAIFGEKLFF.

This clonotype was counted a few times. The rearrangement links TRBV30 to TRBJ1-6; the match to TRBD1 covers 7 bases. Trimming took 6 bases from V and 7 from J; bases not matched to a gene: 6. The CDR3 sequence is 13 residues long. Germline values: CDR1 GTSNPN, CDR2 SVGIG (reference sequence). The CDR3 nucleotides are TGTGCCTGTCCGACAGGGTCGAATTCACCCCTCCACTTT. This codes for CACPTGSNSPLHF.

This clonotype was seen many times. CDR3 region: CSARQRDRVYSVSSPLHF. The CDR3 DNA follows: TGCAGTGCTAGGCAGAGGGACAGGGTTTATTCTGTCAGTTCACCCCTCCACTTT. The chain is built from TRBV20-1 and TRBJ1-6; 9 positions agree with TRBD1. The CDR3 has 18 amino acids. Germline assignment: CDR1 DFQATT and CDR2 SNEGSKA (reference sequence). Germline trimming cut 3 bases from V and 9 bases from J; bases unmatched to any gene: 18.

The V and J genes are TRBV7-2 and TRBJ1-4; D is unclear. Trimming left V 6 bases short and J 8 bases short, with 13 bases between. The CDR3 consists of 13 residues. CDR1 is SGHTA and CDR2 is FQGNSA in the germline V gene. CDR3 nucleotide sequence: TGTGCCAGCAGGCCTAGAATCGAAGAAAAACTGTTTTTT. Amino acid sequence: CASRPRIEEKLFF.

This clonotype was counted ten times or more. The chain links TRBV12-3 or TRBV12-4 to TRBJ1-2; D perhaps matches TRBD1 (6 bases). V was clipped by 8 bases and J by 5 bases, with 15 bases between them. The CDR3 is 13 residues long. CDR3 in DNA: TGTGCCAGCCAGCAGCAGGGGAGATATGGCTACACCTTC. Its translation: CASQQQGRYGYTF.

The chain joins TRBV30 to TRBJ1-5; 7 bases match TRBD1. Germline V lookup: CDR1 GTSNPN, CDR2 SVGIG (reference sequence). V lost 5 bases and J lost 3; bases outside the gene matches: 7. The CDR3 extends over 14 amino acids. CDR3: CAWGATGANQPQHF. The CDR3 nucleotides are TGTGCCTGGGGGGCAACAGGGGCCAATCAGCCCCAGCATTTT.

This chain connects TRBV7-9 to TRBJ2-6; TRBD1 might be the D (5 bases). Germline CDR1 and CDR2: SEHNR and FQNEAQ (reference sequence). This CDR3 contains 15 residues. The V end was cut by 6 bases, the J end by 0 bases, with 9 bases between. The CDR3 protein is CASRPTGSGANVLTF. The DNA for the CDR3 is TGTGCCAGCAGACCTACAGGCTCTGGGGCCAACGTCCTGACTTTC.

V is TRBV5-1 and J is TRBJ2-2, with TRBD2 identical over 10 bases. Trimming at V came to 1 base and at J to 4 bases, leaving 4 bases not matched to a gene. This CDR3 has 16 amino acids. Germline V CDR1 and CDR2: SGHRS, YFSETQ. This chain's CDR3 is CASSLLAGAVTGELFF. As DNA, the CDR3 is TGCGCCAGCAGCTTGCTAGCGGGAGCGGTCACCGGGGAGCTGTTTTTT.